Shown below are 9 T cell receptor beta chains from a single sample sequenced in a study of neoadjuvant anti-PD-1 for oral cavity cancer. Assay: immunoSEQ multiplex PCR; the TCRdb copy retains only in-frame clones and omits some. The data contain 55,000 to 75,000 clones, roughly 84% of them singletons. The sequenced sample was PBMCs, obtained before nivolumab (anti-PD-1) treatment. These receptors were obtained from a person between 40 and 80 years old with oral cavity squamous cell carcinoma.

The chain joins TRBV15 to TRBJ1-5; unclear D gene. CDR1 is LNHNV, CDR2 YYDKDF, per germline (reference sequence). The CDR3 consists of 14 residues. V gave up 2 bases and J gave up 6 bases, with 11 bases separating them. CDR3 coding DNA: TGTGCCACCAGCAGAACTAGGACTTTTCAGCCCCAGCATTTT. Amino acid sequence: CATSRTRTFQPQHF.

This sequence joins TRBV6-6 and TRBJ2-1, with 7 bases matching TRBD1. The V gene end was trimmed by 6 bases and the J gene end by 5 bases; junction bases not matched to a gene: 7. CDR1 and CDR2 from the germline V gene are MNHNY and SVGAGI (reference sequence). CDR3 length: 14 amino acids. The CDR3 region has the DNA TGTGCCAGCAGGCCTGTGGACAGGAACAATGAGCAGTTCTTC. Its protein is CASRPVDRNNEQFF.

The chain employs TRBV6-1 and TRBJ2-1; no clear D. Germline CDR1 reads MNHNS; CDR2 reads SASEGT. The CDR3 runs to 12 residues. V gave up 2 bases and J gave up 6 bases, with 5 bases separating them. This chain's CDR3 is CASSEWVNEQFF. The CDR3 DNA reads TGTGCCAGCAGTGAATGGGTCAATGAGCAGTTCTTC.

The genes are TRBV6-4 and TRBJ1-2, with a weak D call TRBD1 (6 bases). The V end was cut by 4 bases, the J end by 4 bases, with 10 bases between. Germline values: CDR1 MRHNA, CDR2 SNTAGT. The CDR3 runs 13 residues. CDR3 amino acids: CASSAQGGYGYTF. The CDR3 DNA reads TGTGCCAGCAGTGCACAGGGCGGCTATGGCTACACCTTC.

The chain employs TRBV7-8 and TRBJ1-6, with D hard to call. Germline V gene data show CDR1 as SGHVS and CDR2 as FQNEAQ. The CDR3 is made up of 18 amino acids. With 5 bases removed from V and 0 bases from J, the gap between germline ends came to 17 bases. CDR3 amino acids: CASSLTMAVSSYNSPLHF. DNA of the CDR3: TGTGCCAGCAGCCTAACGATGGCAGTGAGCTCCTATAATTCACCCCTCCACTTT.

The chain uses TRBV30 and TRBJ1-3; D is unresolved. The germline V and J ends were trimmed by 4 bases and 1 base, with 5 bases remaining between them. The CDR3 totals 12 residues. Germline CDR1 reads GTSNPN; CDR2 reads SVGIG (reference sequence). The CDR3 DNA reads as TGTGCCTGGACCAGTTCTGGAAACACCATATATTTT. The encoded protein is CAWTSSGNTIYF.

The chain is built from TRBV7-9 and TRBJ2-1; TRBD1 aligns across 8 bases. V trimming: 2 bases; J trimming: 3 bases; junction bases outside the gene matches: 3. Germline CDR1 and CDR2: SEHNR and FQNEAQ (reference sequence). This CDR3 is built from 15 residues. CDR3 DNA: TGTGCCAGCAGCTTACCAGGACAGGGCTACAATGAGCAGTTCTTC. Encoded protein: CASSLPGQGYNEQFF. Full variable domain (rest looked up from reference TRBV7-9 and TRBJ2-1): DTGVSQNPRHKITKRGQNVTFRCDPISEHNRLYWYRQTLGQGPEFLTYFQNEAQLEKSRLLSDRFSAERPKGSFSTLEIQRTEQGDSAMYLCASSLPGQGYNEQFFGPGTRLTVL.

The V call is TRBV6-1, the J call TRBJ2-2; D remains unclear. Germline CDR1 is MNHNS and CDR2 is SASEGT. The CDR3 extends over 13 amino acids. V was clipped by 1 base and J by 4 bases, with 4 bases between them. CDR3: CASSEVPTGELFF. In nucleotides, the CDR3 is TGTGCCAGCAGTGAAGTCCCCACCGGGGAGCTGTTTTTT.

The chain combines TRBV10-2 with TRBJ1-1, with TRBD1 as a possible D gene (5 bases). The V end lost 6 bases, the J end lost 1 base, and 15 bases lay between the germline ends. Germline V lookup: CDR1 WSHSY, CDR2 SAAADI. The CDR3 consists of 15 residues. The DNA of the CDR3 is TGCGCCAGCAGGACTCCGGGACGATCGAACACTGAAGCTTTCTTT. Translating gives CASRTPGRSNTEAFF.